A selection of T cell receptor beta chains follows, all from one sample in a study of cytomegalovirus exposure and HLA in healthy donors. Repertoires were generated with immunoSEQ multiplex PCR, while TCRdb's copy carries only in-frame clones and drops some. The repertoire has more than 150,000 clones, just under 80% of them found once; the top ten carry 7%. Specimen: PBMCs. The source of these receptors is a woman between 40 and 50 years old in good health and CMV-seropositive. The CDR3 runs from the conserved cysteine through the conserved F or W. Each record gives: J gene, V gene, CDR3 length, CDR3 protein.

TRBJ2-2 | TRBV28 | 14 | CATIGGGFTGELFF
TRBJ2-5 | TRBV2 | 16 | CASRPPGLAKRETQYF
TRBJ2-6 | TRBV7-9 | 15 | CASSSTGAGANVLTF
TRBJ2-5 | TRBV19 | 16 | CASSGSTAGGQETQYF
TRBJ1-2 | TRBV6-1 | 17 | CASSETGTGLSNYGYTF
TRBJ2-1 | TRBV29-1 | 16 | CSVGGTQLLTSNEQFF
TRBJ1-1 | TRBV9 | 12 | CASSRGGTEAFF
TRBJ1-1 | TRBV7-3 | 11 | CASGHRQGAFF
TRBJ1-4 | TRBV19 | 15 | CASSIGGGFNEKLFF
TRBJ2-1 | TRBV28 | 15 | CASINRDPSYNEQFF
TRBJ2-1 | TRBV9 | 15 | CASSVDGNPYNEQFF
TRBJ1-5 | TRBV7-9 | 17 | CASSLFGGQGSNQPQHF
TRBJ1-6 | TRBV6-1 | 15 | CAVSKRPPDNSPLHF
TRBJ1-1 | TRBV5-5 | 16 | CASTSGTLLMNTEAFF
TRBJ2-1 | TRBV18 | 15 | CASSPSAGLYNEQFF
TRBJ2-1 | TRBV5-4 | 14 | CASSLRQGRNEQFF
TRBJ2-7 | TRBV5-8 | 13 | CASSFGVMIEQYF
TRBJ1-2 | TRBV30 | 12 | CAWRTPPGGYTF
TRBJ2-2 | TRBV25-1 | 14 | CASVGIADTGELFF
TRBJ1-2 | TRBV5-1 | 15 | CASSPQPGTNYGYTF
TRBJ1-4 | TRBV7-2 | 13 | CASSAVTGEKLFF
TRBJ1-1 | TRBV18 | 16 | CASSPGDRGKNTEAFF
TRBJ1-1 | TRBV10-3 | 15 | CAIHPGQDSNTEAFF
TRBJ1-2 | TRBV30 | 15 | CAWFEGADSNYGYTF
TRBJ2-2 | TRBV19 | 15 | CASNRAGGNTGELFF
TRBJ1-2 | TRBV7-9 | 14 | CASIRTGLNYGYTF
TRBJ2-5 | TRBV11-1 | 16 | CASSQVWDRQQETQYF
TRBJ1-5 | TRBV7-2 | 17 | CASSLAAQARGNQPQHF
TRBJ2-2 | TRBV10-3 | 14 | CAINGRYDTGELFF
TRBJ2-7 | TRBV6-1 | 13 | CASSLEDSYEQYF
TRBJ1-1 | TRBV5-1 | 13 | CASSLVGGAEAFF
TRBJ2-5 | TRBV6-1 | 17 | CASSEGLAGGREKTQYF
TRBJ1-4 | TRBV30 | 15 | CAWSVRSATNEKLFF
TRBJ1-2 | TRBV30 | 15 | CASPRLSSINYGYTF
TRBJ1-5 | TRBV6-1 | 14 | CASSDWGDNQPQHF
TRBJ2-2 | TRBV5-1 | 16 | CASWGGGPSSTGELFF
TRBJ2-7 | TRBV19 | 15 | CASSIEGVETYEQYF
TRBJ2-7 | TRBV5-4 | 14 | CASSSGVPAYEQYF
TRBJ1-2 | TRBV5-1 | 16 | CASSLNRPQEGYGYTF
TRBJ1-5 | TRBV12-2 | 16 | CASRLGKGQHSQPQHF
TRBJ2-7 | TRBV7-6 | 15 | CASSETPQGLYEQYF
TRBJ2-2 | TRBV7-9 | 16 | CASSPDMAQTGGELFF
TRBJ2-5 | TRBV19 | 13 | CASSMDWFATQYF
TRBJ2-5 | TRBV2 | 13 | CASGGGLGETQYF